The T cell receptor (beta chain) described here comes from a study of blood T cell repertoires in COVID-19. Looking at the study overall: Donors in the United States, Italy and Spain gave samples during acute or convalescent COVID-19.

Germline loops: CDR1 LGHDT, CDR2 YNNKEL (reference sequence). This CDR3 has 13 residues. The V and J ends lost 4 bases and 6 bases respectively, with 9 bases between them. Original analysis: Amplifying reference gene primers gave estimates of nucleated cell counts. Method: immunoSEQ multiplex PCR; TCRdb's copy keeps in-frame clones and lacks some. V and J calls and clone size are copied from that table; D and trimming were computed from the DNA. The sample includes fewer than 250,000 clones, about 86% of them seen just once. The study drew participants aged about 18 to 89 years from some 23 US areas. The sequence came from a woman aged 45-65 years with acute COVID-19. The chain couples TRBV3-1 (or the pseudogene TRBV3-2) to TRBJ2-2; maybe TRBD1 (5 bases). The sample taken for sequencing was PBMCs or T cells enriched from blood (not recorded which). The CDR3 coding sequence is TGTGCCAGCAGCCCGACAGTTTCCGGGGAGCTGTTTTTT. Protein: CASSPTVSGELFF.